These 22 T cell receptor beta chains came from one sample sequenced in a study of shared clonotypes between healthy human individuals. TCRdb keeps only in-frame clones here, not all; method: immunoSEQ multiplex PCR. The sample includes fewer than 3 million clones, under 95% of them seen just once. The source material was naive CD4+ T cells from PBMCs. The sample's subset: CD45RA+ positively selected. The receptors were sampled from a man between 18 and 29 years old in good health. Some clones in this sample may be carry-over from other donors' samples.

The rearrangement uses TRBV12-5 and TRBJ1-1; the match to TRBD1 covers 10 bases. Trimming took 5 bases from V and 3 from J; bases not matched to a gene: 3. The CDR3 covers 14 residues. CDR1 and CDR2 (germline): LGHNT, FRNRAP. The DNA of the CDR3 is TGTGCTAGTGGTGCCGGGACAGGGGACACTGAAGCTTTCTTT. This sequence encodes CASGAGTGDTEAFF.

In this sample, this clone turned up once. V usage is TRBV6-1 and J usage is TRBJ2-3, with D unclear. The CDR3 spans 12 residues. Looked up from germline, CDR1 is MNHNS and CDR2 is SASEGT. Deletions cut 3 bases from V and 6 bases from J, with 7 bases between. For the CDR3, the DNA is TGTGCCAGCAGTGAGACCCGGGATACGCAGTATTTT. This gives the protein CASSETRDTQYF.

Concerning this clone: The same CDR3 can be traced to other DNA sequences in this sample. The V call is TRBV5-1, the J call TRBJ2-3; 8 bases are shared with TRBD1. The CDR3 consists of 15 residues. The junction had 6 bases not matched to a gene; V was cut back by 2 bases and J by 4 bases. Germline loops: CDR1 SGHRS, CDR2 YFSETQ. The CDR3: CASSLGQGGADTQYF. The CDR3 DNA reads TGCGCCAGCAGCTTAGGACAGGGTGGCGCAGATACGCAGTATTTT.

The CDR3 is CASSLTSPEVNEQFF. DNA for the CDR3: TGTGCCAGCAGTTTGACTAGCCCGGAGGTGAATGAGCAGTTCTTC. The rearrangement links TRBV6-6 to TRBJ2-1, with 7 positions matching TRBD2. Looked up from germline, CDR1 is MNHNY and CDR2 is SVGAGI (reference sequence). Trimming took 4 bases from V and 7 from J; bases not matched to a gene: 10. This CDR3 has 15 amino acids.

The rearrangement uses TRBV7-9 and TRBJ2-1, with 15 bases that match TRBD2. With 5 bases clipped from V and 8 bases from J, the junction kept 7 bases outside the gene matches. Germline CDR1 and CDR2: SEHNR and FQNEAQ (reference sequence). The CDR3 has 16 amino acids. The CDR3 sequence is CASSQGLAGGIDEQFF. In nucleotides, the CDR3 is TGTGCCAGCAGCCAGGGACTAGCGGGAGGAATTGATGAGCAGTTCTTC. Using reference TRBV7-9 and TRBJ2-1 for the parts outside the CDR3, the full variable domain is DTGVSQNPRHKITKRGQNVTFRCDPISEHNRLYWYRQTLGQGPEFLTYFQNEAQLEKSRLLSDRFSAERPKGSFSTLEIQRTEQGDSAMYLCASSQGLAGGIDEQFFGPGTRLTVL.

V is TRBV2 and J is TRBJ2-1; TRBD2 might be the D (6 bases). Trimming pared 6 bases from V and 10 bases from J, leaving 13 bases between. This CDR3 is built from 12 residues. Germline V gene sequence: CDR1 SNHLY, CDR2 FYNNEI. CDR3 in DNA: TGTGCCAGCAGAGGGGACTCAGGGGAGCAGTTCTTC. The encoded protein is CASRGDSGEQFF.

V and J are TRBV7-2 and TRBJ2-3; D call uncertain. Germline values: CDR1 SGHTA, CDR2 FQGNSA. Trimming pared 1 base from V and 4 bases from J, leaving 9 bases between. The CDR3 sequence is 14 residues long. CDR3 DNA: TGTGCCAGCAGCTTAGGGCGTATACCAGATACGCAGTATTTT. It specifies CASSLGRIPDTQYF.

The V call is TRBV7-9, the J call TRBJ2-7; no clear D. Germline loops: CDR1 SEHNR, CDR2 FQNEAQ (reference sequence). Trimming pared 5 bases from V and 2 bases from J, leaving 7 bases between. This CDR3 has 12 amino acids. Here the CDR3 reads CASSAVPYEQYF. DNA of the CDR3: TGTGCCAGCAGCGCCGTGCCCTACGAGCAGTACTTC.

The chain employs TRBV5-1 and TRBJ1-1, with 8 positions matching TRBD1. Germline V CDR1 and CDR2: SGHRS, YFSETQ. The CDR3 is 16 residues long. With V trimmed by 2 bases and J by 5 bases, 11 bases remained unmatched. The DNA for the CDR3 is TGCGCCAGCAGCTTCTCTCCTCAACAGGGGGAGACTGAAGCTTTCTTT. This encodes CASSFSPQQGETEAFF. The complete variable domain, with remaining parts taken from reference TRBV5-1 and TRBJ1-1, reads KAGVTQTPRYLIKTRGQQVTLSCSPISGHRSVSWYQQTPGQGLQFLFEYFSETQRNKGNFPGRFSGRQFSNSRSEMNVSTLELGDSALYLCASSFSPQQGETEAFFGQGTRLTVV.

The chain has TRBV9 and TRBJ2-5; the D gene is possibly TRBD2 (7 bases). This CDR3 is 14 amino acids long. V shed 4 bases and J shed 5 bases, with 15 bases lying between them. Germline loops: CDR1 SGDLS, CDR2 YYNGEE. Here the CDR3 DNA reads TGTGCCAGCAGCATAGGGGGGGGCGATGAGACCCAGTACTTC. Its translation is CASSIGGGDETQYF.

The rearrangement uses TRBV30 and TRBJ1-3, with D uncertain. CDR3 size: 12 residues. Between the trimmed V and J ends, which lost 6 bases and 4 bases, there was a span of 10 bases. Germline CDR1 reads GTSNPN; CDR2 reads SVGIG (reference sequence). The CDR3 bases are TGTGCCTGTACGGTGGCCGGAAACACCATATATTTT. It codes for CACTVAGNTIYF.

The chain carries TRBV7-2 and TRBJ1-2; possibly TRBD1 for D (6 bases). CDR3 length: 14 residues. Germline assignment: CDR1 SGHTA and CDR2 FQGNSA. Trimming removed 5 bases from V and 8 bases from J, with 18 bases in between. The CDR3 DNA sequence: TGTGCCAGCAGCCGAGGGGGGGGGCTGAGAGGCTACACCTTC. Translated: CASSRGGGLRGYTF.

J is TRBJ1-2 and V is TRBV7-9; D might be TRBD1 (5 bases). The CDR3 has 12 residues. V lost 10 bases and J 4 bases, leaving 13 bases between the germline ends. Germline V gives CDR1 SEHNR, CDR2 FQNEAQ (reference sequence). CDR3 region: CATGQGFYGYTF. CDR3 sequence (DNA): TGTGCCACCGGGCAGGGTTTCTATGGCTACACCTTC.

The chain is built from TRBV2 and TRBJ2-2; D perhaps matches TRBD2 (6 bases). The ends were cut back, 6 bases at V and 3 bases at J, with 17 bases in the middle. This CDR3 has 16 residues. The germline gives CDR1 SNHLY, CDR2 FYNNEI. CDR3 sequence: CASSPLGGSDTGELFF. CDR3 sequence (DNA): TGTGCCAGCAGCCCCCTGGGGGGATCGGACACCGGGGAGCTGTTTTTT.

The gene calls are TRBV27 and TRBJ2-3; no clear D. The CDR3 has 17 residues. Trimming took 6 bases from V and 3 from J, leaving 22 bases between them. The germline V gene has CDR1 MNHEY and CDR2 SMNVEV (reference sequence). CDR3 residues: CASSRFGKSLSTDTQYF. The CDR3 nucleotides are TGTGCCAGCAGCCGCTTTGGGAAGAGTTTGTCGACAGATACGCAGTATTTT.

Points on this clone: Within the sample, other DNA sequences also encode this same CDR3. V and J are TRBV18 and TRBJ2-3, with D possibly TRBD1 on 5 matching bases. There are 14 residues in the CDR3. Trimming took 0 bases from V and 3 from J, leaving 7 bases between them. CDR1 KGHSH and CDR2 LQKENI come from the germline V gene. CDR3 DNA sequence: TGTGCCAGCTCACCACCAGGGGCGACAGATACGCAGTATTTT. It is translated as CASSPPGATDTQYF.

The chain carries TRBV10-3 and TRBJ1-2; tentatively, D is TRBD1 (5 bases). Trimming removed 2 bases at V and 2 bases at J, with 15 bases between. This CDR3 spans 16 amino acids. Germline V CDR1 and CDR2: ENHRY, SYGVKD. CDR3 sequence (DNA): TGTGCCATCAGTGAGGGCGGTCCAGGGCAGAACTATGGCTACACCTTC. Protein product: CAISEGGPGQNYGYTF.

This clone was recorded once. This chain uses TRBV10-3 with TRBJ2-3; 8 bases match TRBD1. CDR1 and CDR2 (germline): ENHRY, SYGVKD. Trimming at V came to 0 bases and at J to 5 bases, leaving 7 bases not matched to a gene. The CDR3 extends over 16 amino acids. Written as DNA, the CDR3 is TGTGCCATCAGTGAGTCGAACACAGGGGGACGAGATACGCAGTATTTT. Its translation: CAISESNTGGRDTQYF.

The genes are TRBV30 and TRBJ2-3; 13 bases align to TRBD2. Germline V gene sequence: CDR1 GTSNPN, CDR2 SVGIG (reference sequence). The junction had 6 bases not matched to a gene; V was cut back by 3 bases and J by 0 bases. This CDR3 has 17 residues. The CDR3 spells CAWRELAGGLSTDTQYF. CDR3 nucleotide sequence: TGTGCCTGGAGAGAACTAGCGGGAGGGCTTAGCACAGATACGCAGTATTTT.

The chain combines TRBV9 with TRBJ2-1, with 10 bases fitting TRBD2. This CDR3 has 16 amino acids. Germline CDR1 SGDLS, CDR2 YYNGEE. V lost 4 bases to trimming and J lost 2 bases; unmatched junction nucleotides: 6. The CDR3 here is CASSSSAGGPYNEQFF. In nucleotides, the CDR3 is TGTGCCAGCAGCTCTTCAGCGGGAGGGCCCTACAATGAGCAGTTCTTC. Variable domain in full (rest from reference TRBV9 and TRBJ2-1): DSGVTQTPKHLITATGQRVTLRCSPRSGDLSVYWYQQSLDQGLQFLIQYYNGEERAKGNILERFSAQQFPDLHSELNLSSLELGDSALYFCASSSSAGGPYNEQFFGPGTRLTVL.

The CDR3 coding sequence is TGTGCCAGCAGTGAAGCGCTCGCCATCAATCAGCCCCAGCATTTT. This sequence encodes CASSEALAINQPQHF. The rearrangement joins TRBV2 to TRBJ1-5; no clear D gene. The V gene lost 0 bases and the J gene lost 3 bases, with 9 bases spanning the gap. Germline V gene data show CDR1 as SNHLY and CDR2 as FYNNEI. This CDR3 comprises 15 residues.

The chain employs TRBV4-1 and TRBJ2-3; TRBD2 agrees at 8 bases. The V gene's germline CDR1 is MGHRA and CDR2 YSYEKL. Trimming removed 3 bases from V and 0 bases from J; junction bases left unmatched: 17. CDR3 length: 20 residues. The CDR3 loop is CASSQKWIAASGYSTDTQYF. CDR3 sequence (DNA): TGCGCCAGCAGCCAGAAATGGATTGCGGCTAGCGGGTATAGCACAGATACGCAGTATTTT.